This TCR beta chain was profiled in a study of blood T cell repertoires in COVID-19. The overall study: Collection of acute and convalescent COVID-19 samples took place in the United States, Italy and Spain.

Germline CDR1 reads SGHNT; CDR2 reads YENEEA. Between the trimmed V and J ends, which lost 1 base and 5 bases, there was a span of 10 bases. The CDR3 has 14 amino acids. Only one count was recorded for this clone. Source study methods: For nucleated cells, counts were estimated from reference gene primer amplification. Sequenced by immunoSEQ multiplex PCR; TCRdb stores in-frame clones only, minus some. V and J calls and clone size are those listed in that table; D and trimming were worked out from the DNA. The repertoire holds fewer than 400,000 clones, with about 86% as singletons. The TCR was taken from a man in his thirties or forties with active or convalescent COVID-19. The sample was peripheral blood. The J gene is TRBJ2-3, the V gene TRBV11-3; D gene uncertain. The CDR3 sequence is CASSLVVPGDTQYF. The CDR3 nucleotides are TGTGCCAGCAGCTTAGTCGTACCGGGAGATACGCAGTATTTT.